Below, 31 T cell receptor beta chains from the same sample are listed, as sequenced in a study of human T cells and chemical hapten exposure. The time point denotes: patch test 1, 2 weeks after DPC sensitization. Treatment of the sample: therapeutic diphenylcyclopropenone sensitization with weekly scalp DPC. From the RACE reads, TCRdb called clonotypes with MiXCR, one entry per CDR3 protein. Of 300,000 to 400,000 distinct CDR3 sequences detected, under 8% appear once; the ten largest clones hold roughly 8%. The specimen comprised whole blood, sampled in connection with sensitization to the hapten diphenylcyclopropenone (DPC). The source of these receptors is a woman aged 18-30 years with alopecia areata. Some clones in this sample may be carry-over from other donors' samples.

This chain uses TRBV6-2 or TRBV6-3 with TRBJ2-1; 10 nucleotides line up with TRBD2. V trimming: 6 bases; J trimming: 13 bases; junction bases outside the gene matches: 9. Germline CDR1 is MNHEY and CDR2 is SVGEGT. The CDR3 consists of 13 residues. The DNA for the CDR3 is TGTGCCAGCAGCCTAGCGGGGGCTCCTTCCCAGTTCTTC. Translated, it gives CASSLAGAPSQFF.

This clonotype was found a few times. The chain has TRBV6-5 and TRBJ2-7; 10 bases fit TRBD1. The CDR3 is 15 amino acids. The germline gives CDR1 MNHEY, CDR2 SVGAGI. The V and J ends lost 5 bases and 6 bases, in that order; junction bases with no gene match: 10. The chain's CDR3 is CASSDPGQGSGEQYF. DNA of the CDR3: TGTGCCAGCAGTGACCCGGGACAGGGGAGTGGCGAGCAGTACTTC.

This clonotype was recorded a few times. The J gene is TRBJ2-2, the V gene TRBV29-1; 8 bases agree with TRBD1. Trimming removed 7 bases from V and 8 bases from J; junction bases left unmatched: 9. Looked up from germline, CDR1 is SQVTM and CDR2 is ANQGSEA. This CDR3 comprises 13 residues. The CDR3 DNA follows: TGCAGCGGTCAGGGGGCGACTCGGGGGGAGCTGTTTTTT. Its translation: CSGQGATRGELFF.

In this sample, this clonotype turned up many times. This chain joins TRBV29-1 and TRBJ1-2, with D possibly being TRBD1 (5 bases). CDR3 length: 11 residues. Per the germline V gene, CDR1 is SQVTM and CDR2 is ANQGSEA. V was clipped by 4 bases and J by 8 bases, with 11 bases between them. DNA for the CDR3: TGCAGCGTTGTTGGGACTGGAGGCTACACCTTC. Translated: CSVVGTGGYTF.

This clonotype was found many times. The chain carries TRBV7-2 and TRBJ1-6, with D possibly matching TRBD1 (5 bases). CDR3 length: 15 residues. The germline V and J ends were trimmed by 0 bases and 7 bases, with 10 bases remaining between them. Germline CDR1 and CDR2: SGHTA and FQGNSA. In DNA, the CDR3 is TGTGCCAGCAGCTTAGCGGGGCCGGGAAATTCACCCCTCCACTTT. Translated: CASSLAGPGNSPLHF. Supplemented by reference TRBV7-2 and TRBJ1-6, the full variable domain reads GAGVSQSPSNKVTEKGKDVELRCDPISGHTALYWYRQSLGQGLEFLIYFQGNSAPDKSGLPSDRFSAERTGGSVSTLTIQRTQQEDSAVYLCASSLAGPGNSPLHFGNGTRLTVT.

This clonotype was seen more than once but under ten times. The V call is TRBV9, the J call TRBJ1-3; 8 nucleotides match TRBD1. J was trimmed by 4 bases and V by 1 base; bases with no gene match: 7. Per germline, CDR1 SGDLS and CDR2 YYNGEE. The length of the CDR3 is 16 residues. CDR3 DNA sequence: TGTGCCAGCAGCGTAAGGGACAGGAAATTCGGAAACACCATATATTTT. It yields the protein CASSVRDRKFGNTIYF.

This clonotype was detected a few times. The CDR3 is CASSYSQSGYGTGELFF. CDR3 nucleotide sequence: TGTGCCAGCAGCTATTCCCAATCAGGGTATGGCACCGGGGAGCTGTTTTTT. The chain joins TRBV6-5 to TRBJ2-2, with D possibly being TRBD1 (5 bases). V lost 6 bases and J 4 bases, leaving 21 bases between the germline ends. Germline V gives CDR1 MNHEY, CDR2 SVGAGI. This CDR3 comprises 17 residues.

There are a few counts of this clonotype. This sequence joins TRBV20-1 and TRBJ2-5; no reliable D call. Germline CDR1 DFQATT, CDR2 SNEGSKA (reference sequence). This CDR3 comprises 11 residues. The V end was cut by 6 bases, the J end by 2 bases, with 7 bases between. CDR3 sequence: CSAELQETQYF. As DNA, the CDR3 is TGCAGTGCCGAGCTACAAGAGACCCAGTACTTC.

This clonotype was observed many times. J is TRBJ2-1 and V is TRBV11-2, with 10 bases aligning to TRBD1. The junction had 7 bases not matched to a gene; V was cut back by 5 bases and J by 9 bases. This CDR3 is 14 amino acids long. Per the germline V gene, CDR1 is SGHAT and CDR2 is FQNNGV. The CDR3 DNA follows: TGTGCCAGCAGCCTCCTGACAGGGGGCAGTGAGCAGTTCTTC. Its translation is CASSLLTGGSEQFF.

This clonotype came up many times. The chain is built from TRBV2 and TRBJ2-4; the D is unclear. Trimming took off 2 bases at V and 3 bases at J, with 11 bases between the two ends. Looked up from germline, CDR1 is SNHLY and CDR2 is FYNNEI. CDR3 length: 15 residues. CDR3 in amino acids: CASSERENGKNIQYF. In DNA form, the CDR3 reads TGTGCCAGCAGTGAAAGGGAAAATGGCAAAAACATTCAGTACTTC.

This clonotype came up a few times. The chain uses TRBV6-2 or TRBV6-3 and TRBJ1-1; a possible D gene is TRBD1 (5 bases). The V end was cut by 7 bases, the J end by 4 bases, with 16 bases between. Germline values: CDR1 MNHEY, CDR2 SVGEGT. The CDR3 is 14 residues long. The CDR3 DNA reads as TGTGCCAGCACCAACCCCCAGGGTGGCACTGAAGCTTTCTTT. It is translated as CASTNPQGGTEAFF.

This clonotype occurred a few times. The chain recombines TRBV28 with TRBJ1-6; D gene unclear. The CDR3 extends over 14 amino acids. V shed 1 base and J shed 7 bases, with 8 bases lying between them. Germline-derived CDR1 and CDR2 are MDHEN and SYDVKM. The DNA for the CDR3 is TGTGCCAGCAGTTTATCCGTCGGGAATTCACCCCTCCACTTT. The encoded protein is CASSLSVGNSPLHF.

The CDR3 loop is CASSQDREAGRGELFF. Here the CDR3 DNA reads TGCGCCAGCAGCCAGGACAGGGAGGCCGGCAGGGGGGAGCTGTTTTTT. The rearrangement links TRBV5-1 to TRBJ2-2, with 8 bases identical to TRBD1. The length of the CDR3 is 16 residues. Per germline, CDR1 SGHRS and CDR2 YFSETQ. The V and J ends lost 4 bases and 8 bases, in that order; junction bases with no gene match: 13.

Only a few counts were recorded for this clonotype. The rearrangement joins TRBV12-3 or TRBV12-4 to TRBJ1-2; 8 bases align to TRBD1. The CDR3 is made up of 14 amino acids. V shed 5 bases, J shed 7 bases, and the junction held 9 bases outside the gene matches. CDR3 sequence: CASSAGTGRSGYTF. The CDR3 region has the DNA TGTGCCAGCAGTGCGGGGACAGGTCGGAGTGGCTACACCTTC.

The gene calls are TRBV27 and TRBJ1-2; tentatively, D is TRBD1 (6 bases). The CDR3 consists of 18 residues. Trimming shortened V by 9 bases and J by 4 bases, and 30 bases separated the two germline ends. Germline CDR1 reads MNHEY; CDR2 reads SMNVEV (reference sequence). The CDR3: CARSPQTRNRVSCYGYTF. CDR3 bases: TGTGCCAGATCTCCCCAAACGCGAAACAGGGTCAGCTGCTATGGCTACACCTTC.

V gene TRBV6-1 combines with J gene TRBJ1-1; D possibly corresponds to TRBD1 (6 bases). The germline gives CDR1 MNHNS, CDR2 SASEGT. Trimming took 0 bases from V and 6 from J, leaving 14 bases between them. The CDR3 runs to 15 residues. As DNA, the CDR3 is TGTGCCAGCAGTGAAGCGTGGGGGGGCCTGGCTGAAGCTTTCTTT. It is translated as CASSEAWGGLAEAFF.

This clonotype appeared a few times. The chain couples TRBV2 to TRBJ1-1; 9 bases fit TRBD1. Germline assignment: CDR1 SNHLY and CDR2 FYNNEI. The junction had 9 bases not matched to a gene; V was cut back by 4 bases and J by 0 bases. CDR3 length: 17 residues. The CDR3 reads CASSVYRDRVVNTEAFF. CDR3 bases: TGTGCCAGCAGTGTATACCGGGACAGGGTCGTGAACACTGAAGCTTTCTTT.

The sample holds many counts of this clonotype. This sequence joins TRBV12-3 or TRBV12-4 and TRBJ2-3; the D call may be TRBD1 or TRBD2 (5 bases each). V was cut by 8 bases and J by 1 base, with 7 bases left in between. This CDR3 region has 12 residues. The CDR3 region is CASGGGTDTQYF. CDR3 coding DNA: TGTGCCAGCGGGGGAGGCACAGATACGCAGTATTTT.

In its sample, this clonotype was seen a few times. The gene calls are TRBV6-2 or TRBV6-3 and TRBJ1-2; no definite D call. Germline assignment: CDR1 MNHEY and CDR2 SVGEGT. With 2 bases removed from V and 8 bases from J, the gap between germline ends came to 9 bases. The CDR3 runs to 12 residues. The CDR3 protein is CASSYSQTGYTF. The CDR3 DNA is TGTGCCAGCAGTTACAGTCAGACGGGCTACACCTTC.

This clonotype was counted only a few times. V and J are TRBV10-3 and TRBJ1-2; D is uncertain. Looked up from germline, CDR1 is ENHRY and CDR2 is SYGVKD. Trimming stripped 3 bases from V and 3 bases from J, with 11 bases between. The CDR3 extends over 14 amino acids. In DNA, the CDR3 is TGTGCCATCAGTGATACCGTCGTCGACTATGGCTACACCTTC. Translated, it gives CAISDTVVDYGYTF.

The chain combines TRBV27 with TRBJ2-7, with 7 bases aligning to TRBD2. V lost 4 bases to trimming and J lost 2 bases; unmatched junction nucleotides: 8. Germline V gene sequence: CDR1 MNHEY, CDR2 SMNVEV (reference sequence). There are 15 residues in the CDR3. This CDR3 is CASSWGGTATYEQYF. Here the CDR3 DNA reads TGTGCCAGCAGTTGGGGGGGGACGGCGACCTACGAGCAGTACTTC.

This clonotype occurred a few times. The genes are TRBV7-2 and TRBJ2-3, with D perhaps matching TRBD2 (5 bases). V dropped 6 bases and J dropped 0 bases, with 13 bases sitting between them. This CDR3 is 15 amino acids long. The germline V gene has CDR1 SGHTA and CDR2 FQGNSA. CDR3 nucleotides: TGTGCCAGCAGGAGAGGACTGGATAGCACAGATACGCAGTATTTT. Amino acid sequence: CASRRGLDSTDTQYF.

Many counts were recorded for this clonotype. The chain has TRBV7-9 and TRBJ1-6, with a tentative D call TRBD1 (6 bases). Trimming removed 5 bases from V and 5 bases from J, with 10 bases in between. Germline CDR1 reads SEHNR; CDR2 reads FQNEAQ (reference sequence). The CDR3 is 14 residues long. The CDR3 region has the DNA TGTGCCAGCAGCCTAAGACAGGATAATTCACCCCTCCACTTT. Protein: CASSLRQDNSPLHF.

The chain uses TRBV5-1 and TRBJ2-4; D not certain. V gave up 0 bases and J gave up 8 bases, with 9 bases separating them. Germline values: CDR1 SGHRS, CDR2 YFSETQ. The CDR3 has 13 amino acids. The CDR3 spells CASSLVLADIQYF. CDR3 nucleotides: TGCGCCAGCAGCTTGGTCCTTGCAGACATTCAGTACTTC.

The rearrangement uses TRBV12-3 or TRBV12-4 and TRBJ1-2, with 7 bases matching TRBD1. Germline trimming cut 6 bases from V and 0 bases from J; bases unmatched to any gene: 4. CDR3 length equals 14 residues. The CDR3 nucleotides are TGTGCCAGCAGACCCGGACAGGCTAACTATGGCTACACCTTC. Translated: CASRPGQANYGYTF.

This clonotype was recorded many times. The rearrangement joins TRBV28 to TRBJ2-1; D is undetermined. Trimming shortened V by 5 bases and J by 6 bases, and 17 bases separated the two germline ends. Germline V gene sequence: CDR1 MDHEN, CDR2 SYDVKM. This CDR3 has 15 amino acids. The chain's CDR3 is CASSPPAGNINEQFF. In DNA, the CDR3 is TGTGCCAGCAGTCCCCCAGCCGGTAATATCAATGAGCAGTTCTTC.

This clonotype was detected only a few times. J is TRBJ1-2 and V is TRBV7-2; 7 bases match TRBD1. With 0 bases clipped from V and 6 bases from J, the junction kept 7 bases outside the gene matches. The CDR3 spans 15 residues. CDR1 and CDR2 from the germline V gene are SGHTA and FQGNSA. CDR3 sequence (DNA): TGTGCCAGCAGCTTAGCAGGGGGCGCCCGAAATGGCTACACCTTC. Translation: CASSLAGGARNGYTF.

This clonotype was detected only a few times. The chain uses TRBV7-2 and TRBJ1-1; possible D gene TRBD1, 5 bases. The germline V gene has CDR1 SGHTA and CDR2 FQGNSA. There are 17 residues in the CDR3. The germline V and J ends were trimmed by 5 bases and 0 bases, with 19 bases remaining between them. The CDR3 region is CASSLPGGRILNTEAFF. CDR3 sequence (DNA): TGTGCCAGCAGCCTACCGGGGGGTCGGATTCTGAACACTGAAGCTTTCTTT.

This clonotype is a singleton in its sample. The rearrangement links TRBV9 to TRBJ2-3; D is perhaps TRBD1 (5 bases). Trimming removed 4 bases from V and 0 bases from J, with 12 bases in between. CDR1 is SGDLS, CDR2 YYNGEE, per germline. The CDR3 covers 15 residues. The chain's CDR3 is CASSPRQYSTDTQYF. CDR3 in DNA: TGTGCCAGCAGCCCTCGACAGTACAGCACAGATACGCAGTATTTT.

CDR3 nucleotide sequence: TGTGCCAGCAGCGGAGGGACAGCCTATGGCTACACCTTC. It is translated as CASSGGTAYGYTF. V is TRBV12-3 or TRBV12-4 and J is TRBJ1-2; the match to TRBD1 covers 7 bases. The ends lost 6 bases at V and 4 bases at J; junction bases unmatched: 5. The CDR3 has 13 residues.

The rearrangement links TRBV6-5 to TRBJ1-1; D is perhaps TRBD1 (6 bases). This CDR3 is built from 14 residues. Trimming stripped 6 bases from V and 3 bases from J, with 14 bases between. CDR1 and CDR2 from the germline V gene are MNHEY and SVGAGI. This CDR3 reads CASRPAHRDTEAFF. In DNA, the CDR3 is TGTGCCAGCAGGCCCGCTCACAGGGACACTGAAGCTTTCTTT.